This TCR beta chain was sequenced for a study of cytomegalovirus exposure and HLA in healthy donors listed by TCRdb under 2017. As for the study more broadly: The roughly 700 repertoires of the first cohort and the 95 to 150 validation repertoires were produced on the same platform, according to a later analysis. The study aimed to test whether signatures of past pathogen exposure could be identified by cataloging public T cell receptors. Along with the approximately 650-subject first cohort, a separate validation cohort of over 90 different subjects was used. High-throughput TCR immunosequencing, statistical association of individual TCRs with disease status, and machine learning were combined to predict cytomegalovirus infection status. Beyond this particular receptor, the publication reports: In vitro tests confirmed that three of the cytomegalovirus-associated TCR beta chains recognize cytomegalovirus antigens. A later analysis found that TCRs clustered in the first cohort also tended to co-occur in the 110 or so validation repertoires, with 94% of cluster scores above 0. The validation cohort had no HLA typing available for a later analysis, so co-occurrence within that cohort was assessed over all 110 or so repertoires. The study gave a list of 150 to 200 TCR beta chains associated with cytomegalovirus. Across donors, most TCR sequences were observed very rarely, whereas some public TCRs were present in many individuals. The classifier was reported to diagnose cytomegalovirus status with high specificity and sensitivity in both the original cohort and the validation cohort. According to the authors, the approach could potentially be generalized to other disease states and immunological phenotypes.

Turning to this clone: It lacks a known antigen. Base qualities are not provided; no much larger clone lies one nucleotide away.

Separate from the approximately 700-subject first cohort, the validation cohort of about 110 subjects was the group to which the donors belonged. Library preparation was by the immunoSEQ multiplex PCR assay. Turning to the authors' computational methods: A statistical classification framework was built for diagnosing cytomegalovirus status from the catalog of TCR beta chain sequences. In its TCRdb copy, this immuneACCESS table keeps in-frame sequences only and misses some clones. Where compared with another copy, unresolved V genes explain less than half of these, and the others have no known cause. The V and J calls and clone size are taken from that table; D and trimming were inferred from the DNA. Recorded for this sample are 300,000 to 350,000 clones; approximately 85% of them occurred a single time. Approximately 0.96% of the sample goes to the ten largest clones. The origin of this receptor is a man in his thirties or forties in good health and CMV-seronegative. Material for sequencing was PBMCs.

In nucleotides, the sequence is TGTGCCAGCAGCTCAACAGGGCCTCGACCCCTCCACTTT. Its translation is CASSSTGPRPLHF. The rearranged segments are TRBV7-9 and TRBJ1-6; TRBD1 could be the D gene, as 6 bases match. The V and J ends are trimmed by 4 bases and 12 bases, leaving 13 bases between them. From cysteine to phenylalanine, the CDR3 is 13 amino acids long. The DNA shown is the 39-base CDR3, in frame from base 1. CDR1 and CDR2 (SEHNR, FQNEAQ) derive from the germline V gene (reference sequence).